This TCR beta chain emerged from a study of blood T cell repertoires in COVID-19. Generated by immunoSEQ multiplex PCR, the TCRdb table keeps only in-frame clones and is missing some. The sample carries approximately 200,000 clones, around four fifths recorded once. Trimming pared 0 bases from V and 4 bases from J, leaving 13 bases between. This CDR3 has 15 residues. The germline gives CDR1 SGDLS, CDR2 YYNGEE. The specimen was peripheral blood. The source is a woman of 80 years or more with COVID-19, enrolled during active disease. This rearrangement joins TRBV9 to TRBJ1-2; D gene uncertain. CDR3 protein: CASSVGSEAVYGYTF. The CDR3 DNA is TGTGCCAGCAGCGTAGGGAGCGAGGCAGTCTATGGCTACACCTTC.